A selection of T cell receptor beta chains follows, all from one sample in a study of vaccination effects on CD4 cells after COVID-19. No antigen has been assigned to these receptors. TCRdb's copy holds only in-frame clones and misses some; the assay was immunoSEQ multiplex PCR. The profile shows more than 50,000 clones, 60% to 85% of them singletons. The sample was CD4+ T cells from PBMCs cultured without peptide, taken before COVID-19 vaccination. The receptors stem from a human donor who received a COVID-19 vaccine. The CDR3 runs from the conserved cysteine through the conserved F or W. D genes are given only for firm matches. Where a row states a size, it is once, few, many or the class of an expanded clone; other rows omit it.

V	D	size	J	CDR3	DNA
TRBV24-1	.	.	TRBJ1-6	CATPSARGPNSPLHF	TGTGCCACCCCGAGTGCGCGGGGGCCAAATTCACCCCTCCACTTT
TRBV5-1	.	.	TRBJ2-2	CASSSTTNTGELFF	TGCGCCAGCAGCTCCACAACGAACACCGGGGAGCTGTTTTTT
TRBV9	TRBD2	.	TRBJ2-3	CASSVVGTSSTDTQYF	TGTGCCAGCAGCGTAGTTGGGACTAGCAGCACAGATACGCAGTATTTT
TRBV6-6	.	.	TRBJ1-1	CASSYKLGSTEAFF	TGTGCCAGCAGTTACAAGTTGGGGAGCACTGAAGCTTTCTTT
TRBV6-5	TRBD1	.	TRBJ1-2	CASSYPGTVGYTF	TGTGCCAGCAGTTACCCAGGGACAGTCGGCTACACCTTC
TRBV19	.	.	TRBJ1-5	CASSQTVNSNQPQHF	TGTGCCAGTAGTCAGACAGTCAATAGCAATCAGCCCCAGCATTTT
TRBV12-5	.	.	TRBJ1-5	CASGLSVGDSNQPQHF	TGTGCTAGTGGTTTGTCTGTTGGAGATAGCAATCAGCCCCAGCATTTT
TRBV3-1/TRBV3-2	.	.	TRBJ1-1	CASSQVRRAEAFF	TGTGCCAGCAGCCAAGTACGTAGGGCTGAAGCTTTCTTT
TRBV12-3/TRBV12-4	.	once	TRBJ2-1	CASSFSVTNEQFF	TGTGCCAGCAGTTTTAGTGTGACCAATGAGCAGTTCTTC
TRBV28	.	.	TRBJ2-6	CASSFQGSGANVLTF	TGTGCCAGCAGTTTTCAGGGTAGTGGGGCCAACGTCCTGACTTTC
TRBV6-6	TRBD1	.	TRBJ1-1	CASSPHPGGADTEAFF	TGTGCCAGCAGTCCCCACCCAGGGGGCGCGGACACTGAAGCTTTCTTT
TRBV18	.	.	TRBJ1-1	CASSPGQRNTEAFF	TGTGCCAGCTCACCGGGACAAAGGAACACTGAAGCTTTCTTT
TRBV6-5	.	.	TRBJ1-5	CASSSMAVNQPQHF	TGTGCCAGCAGTTCGATGGCAGTCAATCAGCCCCAGCATTTT
TRBV24-1	TRBD1	.	TRBJ1-5	CATSETGTGAKPQHF	TGTGCCACCAGTGAGACCGGGACAGGGGCAAAGCCCCAGCATTTT
TRBV30	.	once	TRBJ1-1	CAWSVGFQAFF	TGTGCCTGGAGTGTAGGCTTTCAAGCTTTCTTT
TRBV19	TRBD2	.	TRBJ2-1	CASSTDKLAGPYNEQFF	TGTGCCAGTAGTACCGACAAACTAGCGGGGCCGTACAATGAGCAGTTCTTC
TRBV12-3/TRBV12-4	.	.	TRBJ1-1	CASSKHQNTEAFF	TGTGCCAGCAGCAAGCATCAGAACACTGAAGCTTTCTTT
TRBV19	.	.	TRBJ1-2	CASSSVGGYGYTF	TGTGCCAGTAGTTCCGTCGGCGGATATGGCTACACCTTC
TRBV18	.	.	TRBJ1-6	CASSREPNSPLHF	TGTGCCAGCTCAAGGGAGCCTAATTCACCCCTCCACTTT
TRBV29-1	.	.	TRBJ1-5	CSVGTGGNQPQHF	TGCAGCGTTGGGACGGGAGGTAATCAGCCCCAGCATTTT
TRBV18	TRBD1	once	TRBJ2-5	CASSRTGSETQYF	TGTGCCAGCTCTCGGACAGGGTCGGAGACCCAGTACTTC
TRBV6-5	.	.	TRBJ1-2	CASSYDRLANYGYTF	TGTGCCAGCAGTTACGACAGGCTAGCTAACTATGGCTACACCTTC
TRBV5-1	TRBD1	.	TRBJ1-3	CASSLAPGGTGNTIYF	TGCGCCAGCAGCTTGGCGCCAGGGGGAACTGGAAACACCATATATTTT
TRBV24-1	.	once	TRBJ2-3	CATSDGTRSTDTQYF	TGTGCCACCAGTGACGGGACACGTAGCACAGATACGCAGTATTTT
TRBV28	TRBD1	.	TRBJ1-3	CASGQGDELSGNTIYF	TGTGCCAGCGGGCAGGGGGATGAGTTATCTGGAAACACCATATATTTT
TRBV4-2	TRBD1	few	TRBJ1-2	CASSQDLTGGAWGYTF	TGTGCCAGCAGCCAAGATCTGACAGGGGGTGCTTGGGGCTACACCTTC
TRBV4-3	.	.	TRBJ1-5	CASSPQTVNQPQHF	TGCGCCAGCAGCCCACAGACAGTCAATCAGCCCCAGCATTTT
TRBV5-1	TRBD1	.	TRBJ1-2	CASSVISGTGGYGYTF	TGCGCCAGCAGCGTAATTTCGGGGACAGGGGGTTATGGCTACACCTTC
TRBV19	TRBD1	once	TRBJ2-2	CASSIGDRDTGELFF	TGTGCCAGTAGTATCGGGGACAGGGACACCGGGGAGCTGTTTTTT
TRBV6-5	.	.	TRBJ1-3	CASSYSITSGNTIYF	TGTGCCAGCAGTTACTCGATAACGTCTGGAAACACCATATATTTT
TRBV2	.	.	TRBJ2-5	CASSMVATQYF	TGTGCCAGCTCGATGGTTGCGACCCAGTACTTC